The TCR beta chain under discussion was sequenced for a study of T cell responses to AZD1222 COVID-19 vaccine. Study-wide findings and caveats: Of the AZD1222 recipients, only five to seven were seropositive at baseline. Researchers took repertoire samples only after the peak T cell response had come. The sample set comprised mostly white British donors with more females, and clonal diversity was possibly underestimated.

Libraries were prepared by immunoSEQ multiplex PCR; TCRdb keeps only in-frame clonotypes and omits some of them. The top ten hold roughly 4% of the sample, which has approximately 190,000 clones, around 94% seen once. In regard to this clone: The target antigen is unknown.

This TCR derives from an adult who received the MenACWY meningococcal vaccine as a control. Material: peripheral blood, obtained 28 days after the second dose of the MenACWY control vaccine.

The CDR3 protein is CASSFPDSLRNTEAFF. As DNA, the CDR3 is TGCGCCAGCAGCTTTCCGGACAGCCTTCGGAACACTGAAGCTTTCTTT. The genes are TRBV5-1 and TRBJ1-1, with D possibly matching TRBD1 (6 bases). This CDR3 comprises 16 residues. The germline gives CDR1 SGHRS, CDR2 YFSETQ. Trimming left V 2 bases short and J 1 base short, with 15 bases between.